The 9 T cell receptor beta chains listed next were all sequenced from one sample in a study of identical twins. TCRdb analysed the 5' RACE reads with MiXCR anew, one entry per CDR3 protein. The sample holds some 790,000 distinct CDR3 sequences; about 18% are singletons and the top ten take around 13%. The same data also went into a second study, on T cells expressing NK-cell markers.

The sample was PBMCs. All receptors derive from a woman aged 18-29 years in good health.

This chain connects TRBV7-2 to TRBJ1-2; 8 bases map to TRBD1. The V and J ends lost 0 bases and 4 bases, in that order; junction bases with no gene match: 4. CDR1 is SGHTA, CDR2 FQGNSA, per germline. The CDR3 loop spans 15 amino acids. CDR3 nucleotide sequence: TGTGCCAGCAGCTTAGCCGGACAGGGCGGCTATGGCTACACCTTC. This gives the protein CASSLAGQGGYGYTF.

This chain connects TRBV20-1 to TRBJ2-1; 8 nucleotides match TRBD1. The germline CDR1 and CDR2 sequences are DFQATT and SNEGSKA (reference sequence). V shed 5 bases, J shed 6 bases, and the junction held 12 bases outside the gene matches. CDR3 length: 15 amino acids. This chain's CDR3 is CSAVKTGVLSNEQFF. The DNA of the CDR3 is TGCAGTGCTGTGAAGACAGGGGTCTTAAGCAATGAGCAGTTCTTC.

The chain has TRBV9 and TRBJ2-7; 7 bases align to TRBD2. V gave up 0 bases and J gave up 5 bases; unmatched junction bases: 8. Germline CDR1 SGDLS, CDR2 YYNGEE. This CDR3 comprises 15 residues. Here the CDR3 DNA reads TGTGCCAGCAGCGTAGGGACTAGAGGCGGCGACGAGCAGTACTTC. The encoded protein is CASSVGTRGGDEQYF.

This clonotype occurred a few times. DNA of the CDR3: TGTGCCAGCAGTCTCCGCCGACAGGGAGTAGACGAGCAGTACTTC. It codes for CASSLRRQGVDEQYF. The chain carries TRBV27 and TRBJ2-7; 7 bases are a match to TRBD1. CDR1 and CDR2 (germline): MNHEY, SMNVEV (reference sequence). This CDR3 contains 15 residues. J was trimmed by 5 bases and V by 5 bases; bases with no gene match: 12.

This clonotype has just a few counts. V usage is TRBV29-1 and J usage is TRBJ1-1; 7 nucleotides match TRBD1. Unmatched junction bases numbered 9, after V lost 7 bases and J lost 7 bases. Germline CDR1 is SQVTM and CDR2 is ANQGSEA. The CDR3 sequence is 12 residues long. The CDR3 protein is CSAGQNRYEAFF. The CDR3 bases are TGCAGCGCGGGACAGAACAGATATGAAGCTTTCTTT.

The CDR3 is CASRGKVDEQYF. In DNA, the CDR3 is TGTGCCAGCAGGGGAAAGGTCGACGAGCAGTACTTC. The V and J genes are TRBV6-6 and TRBJ2-7, with D hard to call. This CDR3 has 12 residues. From germline, CDR1 is MNHNY and CDR2 SVGAGI (reference sequence). V lost 6 bases to trimming and J lost 5 bases, with 11 bases between them.

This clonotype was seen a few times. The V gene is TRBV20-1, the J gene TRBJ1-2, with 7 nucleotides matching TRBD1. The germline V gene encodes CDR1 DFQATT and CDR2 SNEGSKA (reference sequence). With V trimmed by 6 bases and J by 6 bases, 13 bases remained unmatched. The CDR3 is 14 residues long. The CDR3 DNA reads TGCAGTGCCAAATTTAAGACAGGGATGAATGGCTACACCTTC. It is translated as CSAKFKTGMNGYTF.

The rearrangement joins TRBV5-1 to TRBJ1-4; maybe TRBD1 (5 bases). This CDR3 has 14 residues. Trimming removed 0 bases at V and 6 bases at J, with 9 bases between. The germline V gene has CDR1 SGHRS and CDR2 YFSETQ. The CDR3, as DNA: TGCGCCAGCAGCTTGGAAATGGGGGATGAAAAACTGTTTTTT. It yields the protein CASSLEMGDEKLFF.

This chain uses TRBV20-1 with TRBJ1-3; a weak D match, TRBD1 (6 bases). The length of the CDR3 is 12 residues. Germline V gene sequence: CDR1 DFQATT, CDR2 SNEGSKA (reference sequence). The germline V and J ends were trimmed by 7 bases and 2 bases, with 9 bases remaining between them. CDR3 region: CSVRQAGNTIYF. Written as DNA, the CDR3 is TGCAGTGTAAGACAGGCTGGAAACACCATATATTTT.